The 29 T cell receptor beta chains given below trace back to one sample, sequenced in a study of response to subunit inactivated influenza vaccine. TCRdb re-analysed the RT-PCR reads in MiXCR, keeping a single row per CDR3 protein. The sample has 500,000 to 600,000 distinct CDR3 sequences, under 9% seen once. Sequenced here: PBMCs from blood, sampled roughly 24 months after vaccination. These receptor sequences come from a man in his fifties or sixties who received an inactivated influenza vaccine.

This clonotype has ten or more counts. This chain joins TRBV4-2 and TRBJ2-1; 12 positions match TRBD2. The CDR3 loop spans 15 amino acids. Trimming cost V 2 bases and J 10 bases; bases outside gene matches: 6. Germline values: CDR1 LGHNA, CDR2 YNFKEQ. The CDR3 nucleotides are TGTGCCAGCAGCCAAAGGACTAGCGGGGTCGACGAGCAGTTCTTC. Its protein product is CASSQRTSGVDEQFF.

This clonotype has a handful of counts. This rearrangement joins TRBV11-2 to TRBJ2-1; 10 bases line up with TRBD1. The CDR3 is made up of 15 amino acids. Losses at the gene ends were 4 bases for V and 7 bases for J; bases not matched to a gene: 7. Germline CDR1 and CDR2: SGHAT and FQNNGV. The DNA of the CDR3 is TGTGCCAGCAGCTCGGGACAGGGGTTTCTTAATGAGCAGTTCTTC. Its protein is CASSSGQGFLNEQFF.

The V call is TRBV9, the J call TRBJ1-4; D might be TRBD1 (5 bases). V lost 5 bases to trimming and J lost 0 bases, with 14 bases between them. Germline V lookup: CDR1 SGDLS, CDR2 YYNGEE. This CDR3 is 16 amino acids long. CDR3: CASSRGGIATNEKLFF. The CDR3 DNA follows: TGTGCCAGCAGTCGGGGGGGGATTGCAACTAATGAAAAACTGTTTTTT.

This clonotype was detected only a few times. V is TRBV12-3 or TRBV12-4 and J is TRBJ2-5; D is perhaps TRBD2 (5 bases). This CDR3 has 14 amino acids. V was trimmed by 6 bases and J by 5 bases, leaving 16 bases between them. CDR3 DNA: TGTGCCAGCAGCCGTACTCTAGCATGGGAGACCCAGTACTTC. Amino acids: CASSRTLAWETQYF.

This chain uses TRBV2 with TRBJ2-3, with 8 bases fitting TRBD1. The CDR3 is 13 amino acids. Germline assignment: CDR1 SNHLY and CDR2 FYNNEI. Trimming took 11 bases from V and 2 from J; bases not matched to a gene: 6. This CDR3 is CAGQGANTDTQYF. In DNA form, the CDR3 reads TGTGCCGGCCAGGGGGCTAACACAGATACGCAGTATTTT.

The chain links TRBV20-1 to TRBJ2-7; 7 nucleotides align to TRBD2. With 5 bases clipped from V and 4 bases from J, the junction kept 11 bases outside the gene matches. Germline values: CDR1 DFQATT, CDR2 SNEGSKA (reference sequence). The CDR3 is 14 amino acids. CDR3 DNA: TGCAGTGCTGTCCCAGCGGGAAAGTTTTACGAGCAGTACTTC. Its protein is CSAVPAGKFYEQYF.

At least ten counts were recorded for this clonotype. The CDR3 DNA is TGTGCCAGCAGTTCCGGGGGACTAGCGGGTCACACCGGGGAGCTGTTTTTT. It yields the protein CASSSGGLAGHTGELFF. The chain is built from TRBV6-5 and TRBJ2-2; TRBD2 agrees at 12 bases. Losses at the gene ends were 4 bases for V and 3 bases for J; bases not matched to a gene: 6. CDR1 MNHEY and CDR2 SVGAGI come from the germline V gene. CDR3 size: 17 residues.

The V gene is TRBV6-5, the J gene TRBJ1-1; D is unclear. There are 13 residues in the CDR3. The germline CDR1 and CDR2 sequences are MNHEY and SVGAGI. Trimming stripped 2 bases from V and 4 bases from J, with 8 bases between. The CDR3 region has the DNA TGTGCCAGCAGTTACGGGGTGAGCACTGAAGCTTTCTTT. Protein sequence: CASSYGVSTEAFF.

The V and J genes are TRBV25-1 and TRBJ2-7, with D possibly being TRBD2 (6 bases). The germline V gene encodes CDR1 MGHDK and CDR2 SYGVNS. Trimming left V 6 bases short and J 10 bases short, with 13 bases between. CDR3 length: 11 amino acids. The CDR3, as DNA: TGTGCCAGCAGGGGCGGGGACCACCAGTACTTC. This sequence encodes CASRGGDHQYF.

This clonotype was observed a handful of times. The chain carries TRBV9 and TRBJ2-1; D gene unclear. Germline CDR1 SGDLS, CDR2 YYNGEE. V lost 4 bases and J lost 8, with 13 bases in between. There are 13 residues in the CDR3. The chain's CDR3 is CASSIGRKDEQFF. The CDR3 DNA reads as TGTGCCAGCAGCATAGGACGGAAAGATGAGCAGTTCTTC.

CDR3 bases: TGTGCCAGCAGTCTTCGACAGGGGGGGTACAATGAGCAGTTCTTC. Its translation: CASSLRQGGYNEQFF. The rearrangement links TRBV6-2 or TRBV6-3 to TRBJ2-1; 9 nucleotides align to TRBD1. Germline V gene data show CDR1 as MNHEY and CDR2 as SVGEGT. V lost 5 bases to trimming and J lost 4 bases; unmatched junction nucleotides: 6. The CDR3 totals 15 residues.

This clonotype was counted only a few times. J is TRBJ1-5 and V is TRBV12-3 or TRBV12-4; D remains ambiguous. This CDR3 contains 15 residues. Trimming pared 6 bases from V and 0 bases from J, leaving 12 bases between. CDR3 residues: CASRSDANSNQPQHF. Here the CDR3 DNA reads TGTGCCAGCAGATCGGACGCAAATAGCAATCAGCCCCAGCATTTT.

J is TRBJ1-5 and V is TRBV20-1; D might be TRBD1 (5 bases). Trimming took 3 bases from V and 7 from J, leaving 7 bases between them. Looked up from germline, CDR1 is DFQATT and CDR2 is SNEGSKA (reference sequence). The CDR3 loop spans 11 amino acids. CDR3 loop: CSASEGQPQHF. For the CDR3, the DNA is TGCAGTGCTAGTGAGGGGCAGCCCCAGCATTTT.

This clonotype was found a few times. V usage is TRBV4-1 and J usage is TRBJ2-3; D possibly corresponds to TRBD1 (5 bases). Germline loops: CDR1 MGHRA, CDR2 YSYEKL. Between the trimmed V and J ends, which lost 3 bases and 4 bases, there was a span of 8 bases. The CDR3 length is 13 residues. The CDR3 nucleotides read TGCGCCAGCAGCCAGTCAGGGTCAGATACGCAGTATTTT. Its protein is CASSQSGSDTQYF.

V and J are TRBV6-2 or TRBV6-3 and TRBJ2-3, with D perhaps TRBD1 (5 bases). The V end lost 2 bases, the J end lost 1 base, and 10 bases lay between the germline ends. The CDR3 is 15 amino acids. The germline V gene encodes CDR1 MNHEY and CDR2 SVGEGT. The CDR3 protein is CASSYRGTGTDTQYF. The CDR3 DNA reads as TGTGCCAGCAGTTACAGGGGAACTGGCACAGATACGCAGTATTTT.

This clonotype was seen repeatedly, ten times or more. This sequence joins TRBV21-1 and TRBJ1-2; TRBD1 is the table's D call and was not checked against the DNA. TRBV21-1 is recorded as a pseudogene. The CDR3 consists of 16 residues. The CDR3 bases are TGTGCCAGCAGCAAACGCCACAGGGGGCGCAACTATGGCTACACCTTC. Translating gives CASSKRHRGRNYGYTF.

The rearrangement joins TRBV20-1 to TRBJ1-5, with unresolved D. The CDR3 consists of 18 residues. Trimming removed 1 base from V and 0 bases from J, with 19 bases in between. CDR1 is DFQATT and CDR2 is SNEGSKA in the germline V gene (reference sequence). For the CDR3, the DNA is TGCAGTGCTAGAGCCAACGGCGGCAGCGACATTAGCAATCAGCCCCAGCATTTT. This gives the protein CSARANGGSDISNQPQHF.

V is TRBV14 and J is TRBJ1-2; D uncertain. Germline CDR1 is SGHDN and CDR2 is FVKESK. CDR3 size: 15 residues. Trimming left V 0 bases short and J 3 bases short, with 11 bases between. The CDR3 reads CASSQEGDGYYGYTF. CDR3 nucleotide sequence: TGTGCCAGCAGCCAAGAAGGAGACGGTTACTATGGCTACACCTTC.

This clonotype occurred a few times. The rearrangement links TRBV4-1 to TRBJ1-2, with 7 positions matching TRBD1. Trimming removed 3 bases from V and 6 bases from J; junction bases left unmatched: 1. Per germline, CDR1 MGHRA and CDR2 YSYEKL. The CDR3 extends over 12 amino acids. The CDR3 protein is CASSHRGDGYTF. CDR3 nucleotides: TGCGCCAGCAGCCACAGGGGGGATGGCTACACCTTC.

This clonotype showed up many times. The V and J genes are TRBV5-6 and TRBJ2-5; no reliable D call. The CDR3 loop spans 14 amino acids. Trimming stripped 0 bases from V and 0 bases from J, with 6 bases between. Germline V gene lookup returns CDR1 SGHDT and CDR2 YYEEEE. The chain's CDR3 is CASSLVSNQETQYF. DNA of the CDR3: TGTGCCAGCAGCTTGGTTTCTAACCAAGAGACCCAGTACTTC.

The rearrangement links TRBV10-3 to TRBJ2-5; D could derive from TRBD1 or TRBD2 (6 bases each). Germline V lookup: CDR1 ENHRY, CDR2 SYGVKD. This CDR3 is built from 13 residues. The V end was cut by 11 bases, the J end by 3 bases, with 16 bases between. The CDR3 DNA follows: TGTGCCTCATCGAGGGGGGTTGAAGAGACCCAGTACTTC. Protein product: CASSRGVEETQYF.

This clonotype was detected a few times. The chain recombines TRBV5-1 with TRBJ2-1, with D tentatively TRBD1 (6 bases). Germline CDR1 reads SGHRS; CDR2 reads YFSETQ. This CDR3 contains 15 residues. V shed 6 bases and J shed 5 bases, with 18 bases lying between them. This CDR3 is CASTRGGADHNEQFF. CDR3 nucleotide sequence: TGCGCCAGCACGCGAGGGGGAGCGGATCACAATGAGCAGTTCTTC.

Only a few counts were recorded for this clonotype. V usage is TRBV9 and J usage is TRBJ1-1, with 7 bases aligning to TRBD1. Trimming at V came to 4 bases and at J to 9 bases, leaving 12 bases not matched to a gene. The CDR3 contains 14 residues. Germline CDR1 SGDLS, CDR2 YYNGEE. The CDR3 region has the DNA TGTGCCAGCAGCAAACGACAGGGAGGATCGAAAGCTTTCTTT. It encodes CASSKRQGGSKAFF.

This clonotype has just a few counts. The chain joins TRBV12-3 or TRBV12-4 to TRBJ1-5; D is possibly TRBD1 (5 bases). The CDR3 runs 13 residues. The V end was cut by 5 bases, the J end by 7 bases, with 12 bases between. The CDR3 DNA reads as TGTGCCAGCAGTGTCAGGGAAAGGCAGCCCCAGCATTTT. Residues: CASSVRERQPQHF.

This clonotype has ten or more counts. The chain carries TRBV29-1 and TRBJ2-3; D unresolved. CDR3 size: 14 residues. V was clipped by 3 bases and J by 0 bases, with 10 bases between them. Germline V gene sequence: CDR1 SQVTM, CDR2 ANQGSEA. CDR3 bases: TGCAGCGTTGAGGGAAAAATTAGCACAGATACGCAGTATTTT. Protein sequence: CSVEGKISTDTQYF.

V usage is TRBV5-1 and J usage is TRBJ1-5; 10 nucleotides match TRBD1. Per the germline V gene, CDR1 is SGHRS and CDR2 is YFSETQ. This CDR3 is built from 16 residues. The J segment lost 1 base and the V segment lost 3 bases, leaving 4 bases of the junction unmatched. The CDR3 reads CASSSRQGASNQPQHF. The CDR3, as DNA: TGCGCCAGCAGCTCTCGACAGGGGGCGAGCAATCAGCCCCAGCATTTT. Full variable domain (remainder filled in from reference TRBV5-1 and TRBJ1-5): KAGVTQTPRYLIKTRGQQVTLSCSPISGHRSVSWYQQTPGQGLQFLFEYFSETQRNKGNFPGRFSGRQFSNSRSEMNVSTLELGDSALYLCASSSRQGASNQPQHFGDGTRLSIL.

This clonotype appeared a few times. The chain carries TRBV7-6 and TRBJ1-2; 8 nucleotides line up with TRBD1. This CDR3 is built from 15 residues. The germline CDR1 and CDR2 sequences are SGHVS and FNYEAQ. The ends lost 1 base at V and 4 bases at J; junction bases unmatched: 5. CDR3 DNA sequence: TGTGCCAGCAGCTTAGGCTCGACAGGGGCCTATGGCTACACCTTC. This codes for CASSLGSTGAYGYTF.

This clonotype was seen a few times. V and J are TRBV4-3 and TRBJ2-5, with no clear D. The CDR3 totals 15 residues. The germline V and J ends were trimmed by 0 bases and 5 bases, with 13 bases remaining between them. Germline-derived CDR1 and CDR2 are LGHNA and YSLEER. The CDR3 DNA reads TGCGCCAGCAGCCAAGATTACAACGTCAGGGAGACCCAGTACTTC. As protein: CASSQDYNVRETQYF.

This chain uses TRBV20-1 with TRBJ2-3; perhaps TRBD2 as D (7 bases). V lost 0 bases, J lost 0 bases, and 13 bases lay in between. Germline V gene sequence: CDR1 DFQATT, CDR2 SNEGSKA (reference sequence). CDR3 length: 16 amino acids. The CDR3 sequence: CSARDPRGASTDTQYF. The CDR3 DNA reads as TGCAGTGCTAGAGATCCCCGGGGGGCTAGCACAGATACGCAGTATTTT.